The 17 T cell receptor beta chains reported below all come from one sample, sequenced in a study of control samples from healthy donors and cancer patients. Clones were sequenced by immunoSEQ multiplex PCR, and TCRdb holds only the in-frame ones, with some missing. This table has over 150,000 clones, roughly 95% appearing once. The sequenced sample consisted of blood. The receptor source for this set is a woman aged 25 to 39 in good health.

This clone was seen once. This rearrangement joins TRBV7-9 to TRBJ1-3; no clear D gene. Germline V gene lookup returns CDR1 SEHNR and CDR2 FQNEAQ (reference sequence). There are 15 residues in the CDR3. The germline V and J ends were trimmed by 1 base and 3 bases, with 10 bases remaining between them. CDR3 in amino acids: CASSLVGGNGNTIYF. DNA for the CDR3: TGTGCCAGCAGCTTAGTCGGAGGGAATGGAAACACCATATATTTT.

CDR3 sequence (DNA): TGTGCCAGCGGTACAGGGGCGATGAACACTGAAGCTTTCTTT. Encoded protein: CASGTGAMNTEAFF. The chain joins TRBV28 to TRBJ1-1; TRBD1 agrees at 7 bases. V trimming: 8 bases; J trimming: 0 bases; junction bases outside the gene matches: 6. This CDR3 comprises 14 residues. CDR1 is MDHEN, CDR2 SYDVKM, per germline.

The rearrangement uses TRBV10-3 and TRBJ2-1; D is undetermined. Germline V gene data show CDR1 as ENHRY and CDR2 as SYGVKD. V was cut by 8 bases and J by 5 bases, with 10 bases left in between. The CDR3 length is 12 residues. This CDR3 reads CAIHGQNNEQFF. The CDR3 DNA is TGTGCCATCCACGGGCAGAACAATGAGCAGTTCTTC.

The J gene is TRBJ1-5, the V gene TRBV18; no firm D call. The V end lost 0 bases, the J end lost 6 bases, and 15 bases lay between the germline ends. CDR1 and CDR2 (germline): KGHSH, LQKENI. This CDR3 has 16 residues. Here the CDR3 reads CASSPPGLAWSQPQHF. DNA of the CDR3: TGTGCCAGCTCACCACCTGGACTCGCTTGGAGTCAGCCCCAGCATTTT.

The chain carries TRBV4-2 and TRBJ1-1; D gene uncertain. V lost 0 bases and J lost 6, with 8 bases in between. From germline, CDR1 is LGHNA and CDR2 YNFKEQ. The length of the CDR3 is 13 residues. The CDR3 DNA reads as TGTGCCAGCAGCCAAGATCTTATAGCTGAAGCTTTCTTT. Translating it yields CASSQDLIAEAFF.

CDR3 sequence reads: CASSPGGGLGSYNEQFF. The CDR3 DNA reads TGTGCCAGCAGCCCCGGGGGGGGACTAGGCTCCTACAATGAGCAGTTCTTC. The rearrangement uses TRBV9 and TRBJ2-1; TRBD2 matches 8 bases. The CDR3 is 17 amino acids. V gave up 4 bases and J gave up 0 bases; unmatched junction bases: 9. Germline V gives CDR1 SGDLS, CDR2 YYNGEE.

The J gene is TRBJ1-6, the V gene TRBV20-1; D is ambiguous. Trimming removed 3 bases from V and 0 bases from J, with 12 bases in between. Looked up from germline, CDR1 is DFQATT and CDR2 is SNEGSKA (reference sequence). CDR3 length equals 16 residues. The CDR3 region is CSASSWAGSYNSPLHF. The CDR3, as DNA: TGCAGTGCTAGTTCGTGGGCTGGCTCCTATAATTCACCCCTCCACTTT.

The V gene is TRBV6-5, the J gene TRBJ1-2; no clear D. V shed 8 bases and J shed 7 bases, with 11 bases lying between them. Germline CDR1 reads MNHEY; CDR2 reads SVGAGI. The CDR3 is made up of 11 amino acids. The CDR3 sequence is CASRREGGYTF. The CDR3 coding sequence is TGTGCCAGCCGGAGGGAAGGTGGCTACACCTTC.

The V and J genes are TRBV10-2 and TRBJ1-6, with no clear D. Germline V gene sequence: CDR1 WSHSY, CDR2 SAAADI. This CDR3 comprises 16 residues. The V and J ends lost 0 bases and 7 bases respectively, with 13 bases between them. The CDR3 nucleotides read TGCGCCAGCAGTGAGTCAGTGAGCTTGGGAAATTCACCCCTCCACTTT. Protein sequence: CASSESVSLGNSPLHF.

V gene TRBV5-4 combines with J gene TRBJ2-5; tentative D call: TRBD2 (6 bases). V was shortened by 6 bases and J by 2 bases, with 17 bases between the two germline ends. The CDR3 runs to 15 residues. Germline CDR1 and CDR2: SGHNT and YYREEE (reference sequence). CDR3 coding DNA: TGTGCCAGCAAAGAAGGAGGGTTTCTTCAAGAGACCCAGTACTTC. Its protein product is CASKEGGFLQETQYF.

The V gene is TRBV28, the J gene TRBJ1-4; D is undetermined. This CDR3 has 12 residues. The germline V gene has CDR1 MDHEN and CDR2 SYDVKM. V was clipped by 10 bases and J by 7 bases, with 13 bases between them. The CDR3 sequence is CATNGLGEKLFF. DNA for the CDR3: TGTGCCACCAACGGACTAGGTGAAAAACTGTTTTTT. The variable domain in full, completed from reference TRBV28 and TRBJ1-4, reads DVKVTQSSRYLVKRTGEKVFLECVQDMDHENMFWYRQDPGLGLRLIYFSYDVKMKEKGDIPEGYSVSREKKERFSLILESASTNQTSMYLCATNGLGEKLFFGSGTQLSVL.

The chain couples TRBV19 to TRBJ1-4; D remains ambiguous. V was clipped by 1 base and J by 8 bases, with 11 bases between them. Germline loops: CDR1 LNHDA, CDR2 SQIVND (reference sequence). The CDR3 spans 14 residues. Written as DNA, the CDR3 is TGTGCCAGTAGTATAGTAACCGGAGGAGAAAAACTGTTTTTT. This encodes CASSIVTGGEKLFF.

CDR3 coding DNA: TGTGCCAGCAGTTTATTATCAGTTGGAGTCAATGAGCAGTTCTTC. Its translation is CASSLLSVGVNEQFF. The rearrangement links TRBV28 to TRBJ2-1; D is uncertain. Germline V lookup: CDR1 MDHEN, CDR2 SYDVKM. Trimming cost V 1 base and J 6 bases, with 13 bases left between them. The CDR3 has 15 amino acids.

The V call is TRBV29-1, the J call TRBJ1-1; D perhaps matches TRBD1 (5 bases). Trimming removed 2 bases from V and 4 bases from J, with 11 bases in between. The germline gives CDR1 SQVTM, CDR2 ANQGSEA. This CDR3 comprises 13 residues. CDR3 in DNA: TGCAGCGTTGAACGGGGCGGTGGCACTGAAGCTTTCTTT. It codes for CSVERGGGTEAFF.

The chain combines TRBV28 with TRBJ2-1, with 16 bases lining up with TRBD2. Germline CDR1 is MDHEN and CDR2 is SYDVKM. V dropped 7 bases and J dropped 0; count of bases not matched to a gene: 6. The CDR3 runs to 18 residues. Here the CDR3 DNA reads TGTGCCAGCACTCAGGGACTAGCGGGAGGGGTCTCCTACAATGAGCAGTTCTTC. It is translated as CASTQGLAGGVSYNEQFF.

The rearrangement links TRBV24-1 to TRBJ1-5; TRBD1 aligns across 10 bases. Germline assignment: CDR1 KGHDR and CDR2 SFDVKD. V was clipped by 9 bases and J by 3 bases; unmatched bases: 4. This CDR3 region has 14 residues. The CDR3 region has the DNA TGTGCCACCCGGGACAGGGGTAACAATCAGCCCCAGCATTTT. This codes for CATRDRGNNQPQHF.

V gene TRBV4-1 combines with J gene TRBJ2-1; 9 bases agree with TRBD1. V trimming: 3 bases; J trimming: 0 bases; junction bases outside the gene matches: 6. Germline V gives CDR1 MGHRA, CDR2 YSYEKL. The CDR3 consists of 17 residues. CDR3 bases: TGCGCCAGCAGCCAGCGGACAGGGGTGAGCTCCTACAATGAGCAGTTCTTC. Encoded protein: CASSQRTGVSSYNEQFF.